One and the same sample provided the 8 T cell receptor beta chains below, sequenced in a study of cytomegalovirus exposure and HLA in healthy donors. The primer mix had 60 Vbeta and 13 Jbeta primers. The data were produced by immunoSEQ multiplex PCR, yet TCRdb's version contains in-frame clones alone and is incomplete. Among roughly 150,000 clones listed, approximately 83% were seen once. The sample taken for sequencing was PBMCs. These receptors were collected from a male donor in good health and CMV-seronegative.

Turning to this clone: Distinct nucleotide sequences in the sample also encode this CDR3. The chain combines TRBV18 with TRBJ2-5; no clear D gene. The CDR3 has 12 amino acids. From germline, CDR1 is KGHSH and CDR2 LQKENI. V gave up 2 bases and J gave up 5 bases, with 6 bases separating them. The CDR3 here is CASSPGRETQYF. CDR3 in DNA: TGTGCCAGCTCACCAGGCAGGGAGACCCAGTACTTC. Full variable domain (missing parts from reference TRBV18 and TRBJ2-5): NAGVMQNPRHLVRRRGQEARLRCSPMKGHSHVYWYRQLPEEGLKFMVYLQKENIIDESGMPKERFSAEFPKEGPSILRIQQVVRGDSAAYFCASSPGRETQYFGPGTRLLVL.

The chain employs TRBV18 and TRBJ2-7; D possibly corresponds to TRBD2 (6 bases). CDR3 size: 13 residues. In germline, CDR1 is KGHSH, CDR2 LQKENI. V was cut by 4 bases and J by 5 bases, with 12 bases left in between. The CDR3 spells CASSQSGQNEQYF. In nucleotides, the CDR3 is TGTGCCAGCTCACAAAGCGGGCAGAACGAGCAGTACTTC.

This clone appeared a single time. The chain has TRBV19 and TRBJ2-2; possibly TRBD2 for D (5 bases). CDR1 is LNHDA, CDR2 SQIVND, per germline (reference sequence). V dropped 5 bases and J dropped 3 bases, with 19 bases sitting between them. The length of the CDR3 is 17 residues. Written as DNA, the CDR3 is TGTGCCAGTAGTGAAGAATTTGAGCGGACCTACACCGGGGAGCTGTTTTTT. Translated: CASSEEFERTYTGELFF.

V and J are TRBV30 and TRBJ2-1; 11 bases align to TRBD2. Germline values: CDR1 GTSNPN, CDR2 SVGIG (reference sequence). CDR3 length: 15 amino acids. Losses at the gene ends were 0 bases for V and 7 bases for J; bases not matched to a gene: 5. CDR3 DNA sequence: TGTGCCTGGAGTGTACTAGCGGGAGTGGGTAATGAGCAGTTCTTC. It codes for CAWSVLAGVGNEQFF.

CDR3 bases: TGTGCCACCAGCACCATACTCGGGAGGTTATATGGCTACACCTTC. This translates into CATSTILGRLYGYTF. The chain employs TRBV15 and TRBJ1-2; D remains ambiguous. This CDR3 has 15 residues. V was trimmed by 4 bases and J by 5 bases, leaving 17 bases between them. Germline V CDR1 and CDR2: LNHNV, YYDKDF (reference sequence).

This chain links TRBV21-1 with TRBJ1-1; TRBD1, the table's D call, was not compared with the DNA. TRBV21-1 is listed as a pseudogene. This CDR3 has 18 amino acids. CDR3 sequence (DNA): TGTGCCAGCAGCACTGGAATTGGACCGGGACAGGCTTCTACTGAAGCTTTCTTT. Translated, it gives CASSTGIGPGQASTEAFF.

This clone was recorded once. The rearrangement uses TRBV2 and TRBJ1-4; D possibly corresponds to TRBD1 (5 bases). Germline loops: CDR1 SNHLY, CDR2 FYNNEI. The V and J ends lost 8 bases and 5 bases respectively, with 12 bases between them. The CDR3 contains 13 residues. The chain's CDR3 is CASLGVGNEKLFF. The DNA for the CDR3 is TGTGCCAGCCTAGGGGTGGGGAATGAAAAACTGTTTTTT.

This chain uses TRBV25-1 with TRBJ2-3; possible D gene TRBD1, 6 bases. The CDR3 consists of 16 residues. V lost 1 base, J lost 1 base, and 12 bases lay in between. Germline CDR1 MGHDK, CDR2 SYGVNS. This chain's CDR3 is CASSELGGRGTDTQYF. DNA of the CDR3: TGTGCCAGCAGTGAATTAGGGGGACGGGGCACAGATACGCAGTATTTT.